This paragraph reports one TCR beta chain. The specificity of this receptor is unknown. The input lacks base qualities; no much larger clone sits a single base away. Collaborating institutions collected whole blood in K2EDTA tubes following their own protocols. For TCRbeta analysis, collaborators shipped samples in one of three forms: frozen whole blood, isolated PBMCs, or DNA extracted from either of those sample types. The data derive from a study of blood T cell repertoires in COVID-19 (dated by TCRdb to 2020 to 2021). General notes on the study: Samples covering the acute and convalescent phases of COVID-19 were provided by collaborators in the United States, Italy and Spain. The samples were drawn from the first 160 participants of the ongoing ImmuneRACE study and from 1,254 subjects provided by 6 global collaborators. The sample metadata nearly always contained a de-identified subject ID, COVID-19 status, age in years and sex. The repertoires were made available in a free public database intended to serve as a resource for research on the immune response to SARS-CoV-2. The material from the prospective study consisted of cDNA or gDNA derived from T cells, B-cell-depleted T cells, or PBMCs. Where available, HLA class I and class II types were obtained from metadata supplied by the sample provider rather than from assay-based typing. The dataset comprised deeply sampled blood TCRbeta repertoires from subjects exposed to, actively infected with, or recovered from COVID-19. Here is what the overall study found, with its caveats: Clinical and demographic metadata were provided uncurated, with the amount varying by source and participant.

CDR1 and CDR2 were assigned from the germline V gene as SNHLY and FYNNEI. Relative to germline, V is 6 bases shorter and J is 7 bases shorter, with 15 bases between their ends. The CDR3 holds 14 amino acids from the cysteine to the phenylalanine. Kept here is only the CDR3 DNA, which spans 42 bases and is read in frame from base 1. TCRbeta CDR3 regions were amplified from genomic DNA by means of the immunoSEQ Assay, a bias-controlled multiplex PCR. The authors' pipeline ran thus. Within the assay, amplification of reference gene primers was used to estimate how many nucleated cells each sample contained. Sequence reads were collapsed and filtered to measure the absolute abundance of every unique TCRbeta CDR3 rearrangement. Productive Simpson clonality was computed per sample as the square root of Simpson's diversity index over productive rearrangements. TCRdb carries this immuneACCESS record with in-frame sequences only. Its versions omit some clonotypes, under half of them owing to an unresolved V gene in the studies checked, with the rest unexplained. The V and J calls and clone size were taken over from that table, and D and trimming were inferred from the DNA. The sample table holds 70,000 or so clones, of which more than 75% were seen once. In total, the top ten clones hold 5% to 6.5% of the sample.

The rearranged segments are TRBV2 and TRBJ2-2, with the D segment identity uncertain. The source material was peripheral blood. The clonotype comes from a man aged 50 to 60 with active COVID-19. The DNA sequence is TGTGCCAGCAGAGTGCTGCAAGAGAGCGGGGAGCTGTTTTTT. Its amino acids are CASRVLQESGELFF.